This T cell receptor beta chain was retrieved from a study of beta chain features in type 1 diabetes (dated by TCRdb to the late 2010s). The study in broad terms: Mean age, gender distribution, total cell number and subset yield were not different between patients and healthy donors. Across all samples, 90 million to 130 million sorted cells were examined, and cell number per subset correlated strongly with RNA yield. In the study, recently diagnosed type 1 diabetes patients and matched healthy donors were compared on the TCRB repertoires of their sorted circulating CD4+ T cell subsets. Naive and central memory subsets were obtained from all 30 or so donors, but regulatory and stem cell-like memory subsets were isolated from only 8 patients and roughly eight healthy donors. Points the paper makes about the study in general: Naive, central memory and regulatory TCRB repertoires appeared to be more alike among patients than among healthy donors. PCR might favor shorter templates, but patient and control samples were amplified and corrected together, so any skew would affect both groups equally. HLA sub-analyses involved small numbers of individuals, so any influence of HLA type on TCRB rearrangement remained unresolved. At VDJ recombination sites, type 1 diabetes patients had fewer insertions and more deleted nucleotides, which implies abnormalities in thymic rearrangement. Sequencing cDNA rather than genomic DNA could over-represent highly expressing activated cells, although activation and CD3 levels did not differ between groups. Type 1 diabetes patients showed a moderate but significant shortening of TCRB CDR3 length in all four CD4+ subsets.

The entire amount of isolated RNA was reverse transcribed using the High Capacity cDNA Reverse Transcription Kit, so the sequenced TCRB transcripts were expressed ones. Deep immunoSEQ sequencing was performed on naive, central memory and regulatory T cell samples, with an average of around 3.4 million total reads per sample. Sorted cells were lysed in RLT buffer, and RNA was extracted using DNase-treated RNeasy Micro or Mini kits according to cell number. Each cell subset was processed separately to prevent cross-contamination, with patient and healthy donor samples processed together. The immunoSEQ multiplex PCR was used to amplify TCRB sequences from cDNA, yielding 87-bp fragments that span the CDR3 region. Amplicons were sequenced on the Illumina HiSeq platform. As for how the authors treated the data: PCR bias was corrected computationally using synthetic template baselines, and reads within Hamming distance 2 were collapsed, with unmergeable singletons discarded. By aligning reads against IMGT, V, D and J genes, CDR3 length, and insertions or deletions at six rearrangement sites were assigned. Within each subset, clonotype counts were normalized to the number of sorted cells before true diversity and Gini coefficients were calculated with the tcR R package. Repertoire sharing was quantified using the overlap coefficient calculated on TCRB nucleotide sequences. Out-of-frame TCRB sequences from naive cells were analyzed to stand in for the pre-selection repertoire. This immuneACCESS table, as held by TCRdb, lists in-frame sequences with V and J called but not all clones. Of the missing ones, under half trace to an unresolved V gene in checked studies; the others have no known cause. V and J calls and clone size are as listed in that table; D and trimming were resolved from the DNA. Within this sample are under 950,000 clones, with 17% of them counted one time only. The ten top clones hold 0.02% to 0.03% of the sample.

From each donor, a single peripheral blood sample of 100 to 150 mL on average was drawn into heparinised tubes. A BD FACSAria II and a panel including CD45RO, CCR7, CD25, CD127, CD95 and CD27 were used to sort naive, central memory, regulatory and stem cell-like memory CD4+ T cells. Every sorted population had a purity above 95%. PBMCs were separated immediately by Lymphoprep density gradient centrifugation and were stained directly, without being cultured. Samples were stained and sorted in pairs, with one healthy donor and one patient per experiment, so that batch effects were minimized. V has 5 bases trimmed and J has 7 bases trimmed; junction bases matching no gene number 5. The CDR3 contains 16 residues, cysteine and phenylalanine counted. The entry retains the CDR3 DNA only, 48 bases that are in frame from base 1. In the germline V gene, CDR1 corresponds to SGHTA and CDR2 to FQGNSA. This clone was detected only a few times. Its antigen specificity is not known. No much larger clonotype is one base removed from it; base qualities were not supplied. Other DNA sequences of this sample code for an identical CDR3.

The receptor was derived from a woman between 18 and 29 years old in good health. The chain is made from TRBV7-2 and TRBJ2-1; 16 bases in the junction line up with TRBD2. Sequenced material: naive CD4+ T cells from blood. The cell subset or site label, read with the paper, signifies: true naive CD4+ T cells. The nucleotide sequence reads TGTGCCAGCAGCCCACCGGGACTAGCGGGGGGGAATGAGCAGTTCTTC. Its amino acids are CASSPPGLAGGNEQFF. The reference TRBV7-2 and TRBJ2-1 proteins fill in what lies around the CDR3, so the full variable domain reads GAGVSQSPSNKVTEKGKDVELRCDPISGHTALYWYRQSLGQGLEFLIYFQGNSAPDKSGLPSDRFSAERTGGSVSTLTIQRTQQEDSAVYLCASSPPGLAGGNEQFFGPGTRLTVL.